Sequencing of this T cell receptor beta chain was carried out in a study of blood T cell repertoires in COVID-19. Study summary: Specimens from acute and convalescent COVID-19 originated in the United States, Italy and Spain. Sample material is recorded as cDNA or gDNA derived from T cells, B-cell-depleted T cells, or PBMCs.

CDR1 and CDR2 (germline): KGHSH, LQKENI. The length of the CDR3 is 16 residues. Trimming stripped 3 bases from V and 5 bases from J, with 19 bases between. Per the study methods: Reference gene primer amplification in the assay estimated nucleated cell counts. The repertoire was sequenced with immunoSEQ multiplex PCR; TCRdb's copy has only in-frame clones and lacks some. Clone size and the V and J calls come from that table; the DNA yielded D and trimming. Of about 250,000 clones detected, roughly 90% appear once; the ten largest clones hold approximately 0.84%. Sequenced sample: peripheral blood. The clonotype comes from a man aged 25 to 40 with acute or convalescent COVID-19. The gene calls are TRBV18 and TRBJ1-1; no definite D call. The CDR3 protein is CASSPMFVGSATEAFF. CDR3 in DNA: TGTGCCAGCTCACCTATGTTCGTCGGGTCAGCAACTGAAGCTTTCTTT.